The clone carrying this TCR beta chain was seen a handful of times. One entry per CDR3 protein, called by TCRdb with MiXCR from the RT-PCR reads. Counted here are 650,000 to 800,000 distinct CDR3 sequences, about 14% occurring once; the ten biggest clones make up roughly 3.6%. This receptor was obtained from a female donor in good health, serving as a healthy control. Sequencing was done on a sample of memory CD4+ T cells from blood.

CDR3 bases: TGTGCCAGCAGCCAAGGTTGGTCGGTGGACTCCTACGAGCAGTACTTC. This translates into CASSQGWSVDSYEQYF. The chain employs TRBV3-1 and TRBJ2-7; D is undetermined. The V and J ends lost 1 base and 0 bases respectively, with 13 bases between them. The CDR3 consists of 16 residues. Germline CDR1 and CDR2: LGHDT and YNNKEL (reference sequence).